This T cell receptor (beta chain) was sequenced for a study of cytomegalovirus exposure and HLA in healthy donors. The study, taken as a whole, reports: Cytomegalovirus status was reportedly diagnosed by the classifier with high specificity and sensitivity. Most sequenced TCRs were rare (though some public TCRs occurred in many donors). Being indistinguishable, some V segments were excluded, TRBV6-2 and TRBV6-3 among them. A few of the chains that were CMV-associated were confirmed in vitro to be specific for CMV antigens.

It was with 60 Vbeta and 13 Jbeta primers that the PCR ran. The data were produced by immunoSEQ multiplex PCR, yet TCRdb's version contains in-frame clones alone and is incomplete. The sample lists some 150,000 clones, around 77% occurring once. Trimming removed 0 bases from V and 8 bases from J; junction bases left unmatched: 10. The CDR3 extends over 16 amino acids. CDR1 and CDR2 (germline): MNHEY, SVGAGI. Note on this clone: Its antigen is as yet unknown.

Sequenced sample: PBMCs. This sequence was found in a man aged 25 to 40 in good health and CMV-seropositive. The genes are TRBV6-5 and TRBJ2-1, with TRBD2 matching over 7 bases. This CDR3 reads CASSYSSGAPWDEQFF. In nucleotides, the CDR3 is TGTGCCAGCAGTTACTCAAGCGGGGCTCCCTGGGATGAGCAGTTCTTC.